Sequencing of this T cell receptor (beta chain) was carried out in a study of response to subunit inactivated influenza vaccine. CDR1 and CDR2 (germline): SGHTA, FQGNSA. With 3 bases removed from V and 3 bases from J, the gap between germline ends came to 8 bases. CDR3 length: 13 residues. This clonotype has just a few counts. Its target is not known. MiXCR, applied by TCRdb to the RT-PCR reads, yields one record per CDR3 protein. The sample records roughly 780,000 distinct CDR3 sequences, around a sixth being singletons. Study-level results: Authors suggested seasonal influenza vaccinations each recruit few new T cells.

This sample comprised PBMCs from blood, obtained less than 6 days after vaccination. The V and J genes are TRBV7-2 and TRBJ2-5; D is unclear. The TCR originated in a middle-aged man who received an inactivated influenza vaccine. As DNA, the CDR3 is TGTGCCAGCAGCTTTAATATAAAAGAGACCCAGTACTTC. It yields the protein CASSFNIKETQYF.